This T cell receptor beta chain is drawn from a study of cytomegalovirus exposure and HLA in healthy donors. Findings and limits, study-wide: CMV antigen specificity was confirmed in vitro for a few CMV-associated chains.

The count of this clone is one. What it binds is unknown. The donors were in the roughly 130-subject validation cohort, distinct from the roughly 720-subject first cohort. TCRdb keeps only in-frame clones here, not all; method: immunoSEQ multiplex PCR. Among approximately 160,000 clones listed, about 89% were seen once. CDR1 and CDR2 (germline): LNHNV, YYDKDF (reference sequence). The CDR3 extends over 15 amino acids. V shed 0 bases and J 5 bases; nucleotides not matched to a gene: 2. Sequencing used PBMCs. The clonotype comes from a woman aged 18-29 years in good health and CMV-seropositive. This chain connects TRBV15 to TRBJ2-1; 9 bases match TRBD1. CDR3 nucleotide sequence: TGTGCCACCAGCAGAGAAGACAGGGGGAACAATGAGCAGTTCTTC. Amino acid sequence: CATSREDRGNNEQFF. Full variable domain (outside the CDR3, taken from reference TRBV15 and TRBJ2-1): DAMVIQNPRYQVTQFGKPVTLSCSQTLNHNVMYWYQQKSSQAPKLLFHYYDKDFNNEADTPDNFQSRRPNTSFCFLDIRSPGLGDTAMYLCATSREDRGNNEQFFGPGTRLTVL.